This TCR beta chain was recovered during a study of blood T cell repertoires in COVID-19. Study overall: The samples span acute and convalescent COVID-19 from the United States, Italy and Spain. T cells, B-cell-depleted T cells, or PBMCs supplied cDNA or gDNA.

Measured with immunoSEQ multiplex PCR; TCRdb has only the in-frame clones, and not every one. The data show 30,000 or so clones, with about 90% seen just once and 24% held by the top ten. With 1 base clipped from V and 0 bases from J, the junction kept 4 bases outside the gene matches. The CDR3 runs to 16 residues. In germline, CDR1 is LNHDA, CDR2 SQIVND (reference sequence). The rearrangement links TRBV19 to TRBJ2-3; 7 nucleotides agree with TRBD2. The material sequenced was peripheral blood. The receptor was derived from a human donor with active COVID-19. The donor label of this sample is uncertain. CDR3 sequence (DNA): TGTGCCAGTAGTATAGGAGGGACTATCAGCACAGATACGCAGTATTTT. It encodes CASSIGGTISTDTQYF.